This T cell receptor beta chain was recovered during a study of blood T cell repertoires in COVID-19. At the level of the study: From the United States, Italy and Spain came samples of acute and convalescent COVID-19.

Authors' processing steps: Nucleated cell number was recorded as an estimate derived from reference gene primer amplification. The repertoire was sequenced with immunoSEQ multiplex PCR; TCRdb's copy has only in-frame clones and lacks some. The V and J calls and clone size were taken over from that table, and D and trimming were inferred from the DNA. The table includes some 140,000 clones, about four fifths detected once. Germline V gene data show CDR1 as MNHEY and CDR2 as SMNVEV (reference sequence). Unmatched junction bases numbered 5, after V lost 7 bases and J lost 7 bases. The CDR3 runs to 13 residues.

Sequences were obtained from peripheral blood. The chain carries TRBV27 and TRBJ1-5, with 9 bases fitting TRBD1. The receptor's source is a woman between 55 and 75 years old with active or convalescent COVID-19. As DNA, the CDR3 is TGTGCCAGCAAGGACAGGGGTGGACAGCCCCAGCATTTT. Translating gives CASKDRGGQPQHF.